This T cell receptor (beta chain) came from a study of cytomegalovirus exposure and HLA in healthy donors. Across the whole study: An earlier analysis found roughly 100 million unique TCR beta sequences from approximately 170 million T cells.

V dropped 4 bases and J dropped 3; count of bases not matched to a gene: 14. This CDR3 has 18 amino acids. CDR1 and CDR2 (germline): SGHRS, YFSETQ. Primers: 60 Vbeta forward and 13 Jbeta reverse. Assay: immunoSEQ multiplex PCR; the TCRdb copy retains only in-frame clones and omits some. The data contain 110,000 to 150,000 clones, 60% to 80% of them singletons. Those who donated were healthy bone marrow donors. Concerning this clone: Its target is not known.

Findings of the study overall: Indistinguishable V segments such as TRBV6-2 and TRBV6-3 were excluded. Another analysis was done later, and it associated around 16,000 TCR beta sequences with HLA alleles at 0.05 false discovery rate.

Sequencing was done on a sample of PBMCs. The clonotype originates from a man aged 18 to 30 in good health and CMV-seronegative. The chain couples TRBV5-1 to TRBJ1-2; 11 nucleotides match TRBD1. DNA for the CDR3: TGCGCCAGCAGCCCCCGGACAGGGGGCGGTTATGGGGACTATGGCTACACCTTC. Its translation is CASSPRTGGGYGDYGYTF.